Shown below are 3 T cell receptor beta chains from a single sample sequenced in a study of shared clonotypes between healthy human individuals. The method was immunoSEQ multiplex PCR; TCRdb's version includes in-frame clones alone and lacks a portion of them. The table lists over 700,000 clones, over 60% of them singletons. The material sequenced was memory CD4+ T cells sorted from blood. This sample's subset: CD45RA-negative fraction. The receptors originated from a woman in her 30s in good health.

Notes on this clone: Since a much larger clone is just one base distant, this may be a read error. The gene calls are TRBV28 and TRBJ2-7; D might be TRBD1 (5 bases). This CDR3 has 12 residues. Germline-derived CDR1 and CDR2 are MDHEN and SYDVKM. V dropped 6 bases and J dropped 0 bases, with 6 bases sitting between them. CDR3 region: CASRDNSYEQYF. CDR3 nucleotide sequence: TGTGCCAGCAGGGACAACTCCTACGAGCAGTACTTC.

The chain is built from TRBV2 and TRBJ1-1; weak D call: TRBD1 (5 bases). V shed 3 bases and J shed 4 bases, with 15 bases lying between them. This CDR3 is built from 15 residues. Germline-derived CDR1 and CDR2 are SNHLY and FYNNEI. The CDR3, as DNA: TGTGCCAGCAGTGAGTTGGGCCGCGGGGGCACTGAAGCTTTCTTT. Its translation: CASSELGRGGTEAFF.

The CDR3 is CASSLLAGGGSDTQYF. For the CDR3, the DNA is TGTGCCAGCAGTTTATTGGCAGGAGGGGGATCAGATACGCAGTATTTT. J is TRBJ2-3 and V is TRBV28; D is possibly TRBD1 or TRBD2 (6 bases each). The germline V gene encodes CDR1 MDHEN and CDR2 SYDVKM. The CDR3 totals 16 residues. With 1 base removed from V and 4 bases from J, the gap between germline ends came to 15 bases.